Sequencing of this T cell receptor beta chain was carried out in a study of T cells in Graves' hyperthyroidism and ophthalmopathy. Study results and caveats: Blood also contained most expanded thyroid clonotypes above 0.001. The model foresaw ophthalmopathy a median approximately 6.1 months prior to onset.

Amplification of TCR beta CDR3 regions used RNA as the template. The HTBI set primed first-round TCR CDR3 RT-PCR. TCRdb reanalysed the multiplex PCR reads using MiXCR and keeps one entry per CDR3 protein. The table lists fewer than 550,000 distinct CDR3 sequences, 15% to 18% of them singletons. Between the trimmed V and J ends, which lost 0 bases and 4 bases, there was a span of 13 bases. CDR3 size: 15 residues. The germline CDR1 and CDR2 sequences are SGDLS and YYNGEE. The study defined stable Graves' hyperthyroidism as no ophthalmopathy progression within 18 months. Exclusion of a patient resulted from uncontrolled infection, other autoimmune disease, pregnancy or lactation. In this sample, this clonotype turned up many times. The antigen remains unidentified.

The sample consisted of blood. The sequence was collected from a woman between 18 and 29 years old with Graves' hyperthyroidism. The chain is built from TRBV9 and TRBJ1-2; D ambiguous. The CDR3 DNA follows: TGTGCCAGCAGCGTAGATTCCACTCCCAGCTATGGCTACACCTTC. Amino acid sequence: CASSVDSTPSYGYTF. Full variable domain (rest looked up from reference TRBV9 and TRBJ1-2): DSGVTQTPKHLITATGQRVTLRCSPRSGDLSVYWYQQSLDQGLQFLIQYYNGEERAKGNILERFSAQQFPDLHSELNLSSLELGDSALYFCASSVDSTPSYGYTFGSGTRLTVV.